The following is a TCR beta chain sequence with its context. The antigen remains unidentified. The V end lost 6 bases, the J end lost 1 base, and 20 bases lay between the germline ends. This CDR3 contains 17 residues. From germline, CDR1 is SNHLY and CDR2 FYNNEI. The donors, healthy Caucasians from Russia, were aged roughly 6 to 90. The authors ran a second PCR of roughly 7 to 11 cycles using a sample-barcoded 5' primer and a J-beta primer mix. TCRdb re-called the 5' RACE reads through MiXCR, storing one row per CDR3 protein. Here the sample spans approximately 800,000 distinct CDR3 sequences, less than 60% being singletons. This entry comes from a study of blood T cells in healthy people across ages. Study results and caveats: The fall in TCR beta diversity per million T cells was roughly linear with age.

The genes are TRBV2 and TRBJ2-3; D remains unclear. The source material was blood. This clonotype was sampled from a man aged 80 or over in good health. The CDR3, as DNA: TGTGCCAGCAGCGTCGTCCCCCTAGGGTCGGGCACAGATACGCAGTATTTT. Translated, it gives CASSVVPLGSGTDTQYF. The variable domain in full, with the rest retrieved from reference TRBV2 and TRBJ2-3, is EPEVTQTPSHQVTQMGQEVILRCVPISNHLYFYWYRQILGQKVEFLVSFYNNEISEKSEIFDDQFSVERPDGSNFTLKIRSTKLEDSAMYFCASSVVPLGSGTDTQYFGPGTRLTVL.